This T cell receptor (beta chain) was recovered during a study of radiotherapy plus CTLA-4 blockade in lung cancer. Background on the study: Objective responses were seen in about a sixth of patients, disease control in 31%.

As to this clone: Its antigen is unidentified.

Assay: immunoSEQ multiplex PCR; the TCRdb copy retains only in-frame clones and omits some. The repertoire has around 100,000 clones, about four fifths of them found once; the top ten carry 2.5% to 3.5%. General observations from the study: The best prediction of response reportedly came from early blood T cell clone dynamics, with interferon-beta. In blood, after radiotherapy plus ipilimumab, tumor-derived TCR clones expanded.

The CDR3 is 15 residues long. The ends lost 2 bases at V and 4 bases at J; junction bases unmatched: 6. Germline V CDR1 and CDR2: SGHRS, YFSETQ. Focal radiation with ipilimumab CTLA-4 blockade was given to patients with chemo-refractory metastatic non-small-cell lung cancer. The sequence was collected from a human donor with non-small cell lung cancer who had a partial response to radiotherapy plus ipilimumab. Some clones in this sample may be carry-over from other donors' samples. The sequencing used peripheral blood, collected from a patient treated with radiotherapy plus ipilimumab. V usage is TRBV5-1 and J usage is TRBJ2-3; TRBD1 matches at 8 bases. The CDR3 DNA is TGCGCCAGCAGCTTCACAGGGGGTGCCCCAGATACGCAGTATTTT. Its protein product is CASSFTGGAPDTQYF.